This T cell receptor (beta chain) was profiled in a study of T cell responses to AZD1222 COVID-19 vaccine. The CDR3 is made up of 14 amino acids. V lost 1 base and J lost 0, with 7 bases in between. Germline CDR1 is SGHTA and CDR2 is FQGNSA. About this clone itself: Antigen specificity is unknown. At the DNA level, this CDR3 is encoded by other sequences in the same sample as well.

Sequencing was performed with immunoSEQ multiplex PCR; in TCRdb, only in-frame clones are kept and a portion is missing. Of some 150,000 clones in the sample, about nine tenths were seen once. General study points: Donor demographics were predominantly white British with a female majority; clonal diversity may be underestimated. Following two doses of AZD1222, Spike-specific TCR breadth and depth rose. Epitopes outside B.1.351 and B.1.1.7 mutated regions reportedly drew nearly half of spike TCRs. Seropositive at baseline were only a handful of AZD1222 recipients.

The rearrangement joins TRBV7-2 to TRBJ2-7; weak D call: TRBD2 (6 bases). The source material was peripheral blood, sampled after recovery from COVID-19. The clonotype comes from an adult who had recovered from COVID-19. In DNA, the CDR3 is TGTGCCAGCAGCTTAGGCGGGGCCTCCTACGAGCAGTACTTC. It specifies CASSLGGASYEQYF.